These T cell receptor beta chains were read from a single sample in a study of a mutant IDH1 vaccine in newly diagnosed glioma. These receptors have no known antigen. Method: immunoSEQ multiplex PCR; TCRdb's copy keeps in-frame clones and lacks some. The table lists 23,000 or so clones, around 80% of them singletons, with approximately 8% in the top ten. The sequences come from PBMCs, collected from a glioma patient whose treatment included an IDH1 peptide vaccine. The source of these receptors is a middle-aged man with glioma. Both conserved end residues are part of each CDR3. Each record gives: J gene, V gene, CDR3 protein.

j_gene: TRBJ2-5; v_gene: TRBV10-1; CDR3aa: CASSGLDGETQYF
j_gene: TRBJ2-1; v_gene: TRBV5-5; CDR3aa: CASSRTTVSYNEQFF
j_gene: TRBJ1-1; v_gene: TRBV11-3; CDR3aa: CASSRQSNTEAFF
j_gene: TRBJ1-2; v_gene: TRBV5-4; CDR3aa: CASSGDRGGTF
j_gene: TRBJ2-5; v_gene: TRBV2; CDR3aa: CASSYQETQYF
j_gene: TRBJ1-2; v_gene: TRBV2; CDR3aa: CASSTTGYGYTF
j_gene: TRBJ2-1; v_gene: TRBV5-1; CDR3aa: CASSLGVAGSYNEQFF
j_gene: TRBJ2-7; v_gene: TRBV5-1; CDR3aa: CASQKASDNYEQYF
j_gene: TRBJ2-1; v_gene: TRBV7-9; CDR3aa: CASSPGLRHNEQFF
j_gene: TRBJ2-1; v_gene: TRBV30; CDR3aa: CAWSIGRNQQFF
j_gene: TRBJ1-1; v_gene: TRBV5-1; CDR3aa: CASSLDRLNTEAFF
j_gene: TRBJ2-2; v_gene: TRBV29-1; CDR3aa: CSFRGAGELFF
j_gene: TRBJ2-2; v_gene: TRBV10-1; CDR3aa: CATSKGSGTGELFF
j_gene: TRBJ1-2; v_gene: TRBV7-2; CDR3aa: CASSPSLQGGIYGYTF
j_gene: TRBJ1-2; v_gene: TRBV5-1; CDR3aa: CASSALGQNYGYTF
j_gene: TRBJ1-1; v_gene: TRBV6-1; CDR3aa: CASSEPGQPTEAFF
j_gene: TRBJ1-1; v_gene: TRBV10-3; CDR3aa: CAISVGTANTEAFF
j_gene: TRBJ2-2; v_gene: TRBV27; CDR3aa: CASRQGTGTANTGELFF
j_gene: TRBJ2-2; v_gene: TRBV6-6; CDR3aa: CASSPRGSNTGELFF
j_gene: TRBJ2-5; v_gene: TRBV7-2; CDR3aa: CASSLRGGGETQYF
j_gene: TRBJ1-4; v_gene: TRBV4-1; CDR3aa: CASSQEGAGTNEKLFF
j_gene: TRBJ2-1; v_gene: TRBV25-1; CDR3aa: CASSSPTSGSGREQFF
j_gene: TRBJ2-1; v_gene: TRBV7-9; CDR3aa: CASTLPSPAGVSNEQLF
j_gene: TRBJ2-2; v_gene: TRBV7-8; CDR3aa: CASSPSPGGDTGELFF
j_gene: TRBJ2-7; v_gene: TRBV29-1; CDR3aa: CSVEGPLGGQHEQYF
j_gene: TRBJ1-1; v_gene: TRBV9; CDR3aa: CASSVDLGSTEAFF
j_gene: TRBJ1-1; v_gene: TRBV11-2; CDR3aa: CASSLRAGQGATMNTEAFF
j_gene: TRBJ1-3; v_gene: TRBV7-9; CDR3aa: CASSRTDASSGNTIYF
j_gene: TRBJ2-2; v_gene: TRBV7-8; CDR3aa: CASSTSNRAGELFF
j_gene: TRBJ2-1; v_gene: TRBV7-6; CDR3aa: CASSQTSGVYNEQFF
j_gene: TRBJ1-1; v_gene: TRBV30; CDR3aa: CAWSIWGSNTEAFF
j_gene: TRBJ2-3; v_gene: TRBV5-6; CDR3aa: CASSLTVTDTQYF
j_gene: TRBJ1-2; v_gene: TRBV28; CDR3aa: CASSPRDRVGYTF
j_gene: TRBJ1-3; v_gene: TRBV7-9; CDR3aa: CASSSAPGQRTSGNTIYF
j_gene: TRBJ2-1; v_gene: TRBV19; CDR3aa: CASKTDREIYNEQFF
j_gene: TRBJ2-1; v_gene: TRBV7-9; CDR3aa: CASSLAIGASDEQFF
j_gene: TRBJ1-2; v_gene: TRBV19; CDR3aa: CASSMGGVRNGYTF
j_gene: TRBJ1-4; v_gene: TRBV2; CDR3aa: CASSEIRGTNEKLFF
j_gene: TRBJ2-5; v_gene: TRBV12-5; CDR3aa: CASGRPEDQETQYF
j_gene: TRBJ2-2; v_gene: TRBV4-3; CDR3aa: CASSQFTGDLGTGELFF
j_gene: TRBJ2-1; v_gene: TRBV5-1; CDR3aa: CASSFSGRVDEQFF
j_gene: TRBJ2-3; v_gene: TRBV7-2; CDR3aa: CASSPQGRIDTDTQYF
j_gene: TRBJ1-2; v_gene: TRBV2; CDR3aa: CASSRGQGNYGYTF
j_gene: TRBJ1-1; v_gene: TRBV13; CDR3aa: CASSLVQESEAFF
j_gene: TRBJ2-7; v_gene: TRBV4-1; CDR3aa: CASSQADTSEQYF
j_gene: TRBJ2-5; v_gene: TRBV15; CDR3aa: CATSRDRAKETQYF
j_gene: TRBJ1-1; v_gene: TRBV18; CDR3aa: CASSRGEGLGTEAFF